This T cell receptor beta chain was identified in a study of T-cell memory formation after mild COVID-19 (dated by TCRdb to 2020 to 2022). With respect to the entire study: Most TCR sequence clusters were specific to one of the two donors. Two young, previously healthy adult volunteers, one female and one male, were included in the cohort. In a couple of donors, T-cell clones that expanded and contracted after mild COVID-19 were followed by sequencing TCRalpha and TCRbeta repertoires longitudinally.

The research as a whole found: Some responding clones were detected in pre-infection memory, which suggested that pre-existing cross-reactive memory T cells had joined the SARS-CoV-2 response. SARS-CoV-2 specificity was not confirmed for the second-wave clones peaking on day 37. Only two mild cases were covered in the study, and larger cohorts including severe cases with pre-infection samples were considered necessary. Clones contracting from day 15 to 85 had balanced CD4/CD8 phenotypes, while a second wave expanding from day 15 to 37 was biased towards CD4+. Contracting CD4+ clones appeared mostly in the CM and EM memory subsets, whereas CD8+ clones were enriched in EMRA.

As regards this clonotype: Its specific antigen is unknown. No base-level quality is on record; no much larger clone is a single base apart.

TCRdb lists the instrument as Illumina NovaSeq 6000. TCRalpha and TCRbeta cDNA libraries were built by 5'RACE with constant-segment primers, adding sample barcodes and unique molecular identifiers. RNA was extracted from every sample with Trizol reagent. The libraries were amplified in two PCR steps, and the second step added a second sample barcode and Illumina TruSeq adapters. Libraries were sequenced on an Illumina NovaSeq with 2 x 150 bp paired-end reads. The authors' analysis ran thus. The reads were demultiplexed and collapsed into UMI-guided consensus sequences using migec v1.2.7. Using mixcr v2.1.11, UMI consensuses were aligned to TRA and TRB V and J templates and then assembled into clonotypes. Expanded or contracted clonotypes were those called significant by both edgeR and NoisET, with noise models trained on biological replicates. For edgeR calls, a false discovery rate-adjusted p below 0.01 and a log2 fold-change threshold of 1 were applied. As an exploratory analysis of dynamics, PCA with hierarchical clustering was applied to max-normalized trajectories of the 1000 most abundant clonotypes. Separately sequenced CD4+ and CD8+ repertoires were used to assign the CD4 or CD8 phenotype of responding clones. TCRdb reprocessing: public reads trimmed at Q25 with fastp, clones called with MiXCR, in-frame beta chains kept. For every CDR3 protein sequence, its rows merge into one entry that carries the most common genes and DNA. The V and J calls here are based on TCRdb, not the publication. The sample has over 150,000 distinct CDR3 sequences on record, about a fifth of them singletons. The biggest ten clones account for 3.5% to 5% of the sample.

Sequences SEHNR (CDR1) and FQNEAQ (CDR2) are obtained from the germline V gene (reference sequence). V and J are trimmed by 1 base and 1 base, and the gene matches miss 4 bases of the junction. The CDR3 measures 15 amino acids from cysteine to phenylalanine. Just CDR3 DNA is preserved here, 45 bases in frame from base 1. Ficoll-Paque density gradient centrifugation was used to isolate PBMCs. Sequencing input: PBMCs or a T cell subset sorted from them (not recorded which). This TCR was sampled from a man between 18 and 29 years old who had mild COVID-19 (a few samples of this study predate the infection). The sample titles of this study are shuffled in the database, so cell type and time point are left out; the donor was told from shared clones. Recombination connected TRBV7-9 to TRBJ2-7; TRBD2 aligns with 7 central bases. The bases read TGTGCCAGCAGCTTAGGTGGCGGGGGATCCTACGAGCAGTACTTC. Translated, it reads CASSLGGGGSYEQYF.